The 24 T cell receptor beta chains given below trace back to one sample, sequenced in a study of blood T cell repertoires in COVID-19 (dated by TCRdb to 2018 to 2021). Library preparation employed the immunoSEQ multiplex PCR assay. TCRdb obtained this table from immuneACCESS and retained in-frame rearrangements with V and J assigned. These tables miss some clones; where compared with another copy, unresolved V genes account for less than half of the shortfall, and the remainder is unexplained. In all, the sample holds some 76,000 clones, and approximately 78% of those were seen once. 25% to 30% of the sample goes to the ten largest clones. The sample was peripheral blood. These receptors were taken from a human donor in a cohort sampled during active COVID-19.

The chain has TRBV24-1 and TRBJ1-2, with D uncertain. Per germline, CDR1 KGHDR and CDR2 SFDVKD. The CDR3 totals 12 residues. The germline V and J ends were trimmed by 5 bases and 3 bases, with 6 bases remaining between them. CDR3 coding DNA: TGTGCCACCAGTGGAGAGGACTATGGCTACACCTTC. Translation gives CATSGEDYGYTF.

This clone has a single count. DNA of the CDR3: TGTGCCAGTAGTATCTCACAGGGAGAGACCCAGTACTTC. Its protein is CASSISQGETQYF. V is TRBV19 and J is TRBJ2-5; D might be TRBD1 (6 bases). CDR1 LNHDA and CDR2 SQIVND come from the germline V gene (reference sequence). V shed 3 bases and J shed 4 bases, with 9 bases lying between them. The CDR3 extends over 13 amino acids. Looking up the rest from reference TRBV19 and TRBJ2-5 gives the full variable domain: DGGITQSPKYLFRKEGQNVTLSCEQNLNHDAMYWYRQDPGQGLRLIYYSQIVNDFQKGDIAEGYSVSREKKESFPLTVTSAQKNPTAFYLCASSISQGETQYFGPGTRLLVL.

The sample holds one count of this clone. The CDR3, as DNA: TGTGCCAGCAGCCAAGGGTCCCTAGCGGGGTACGAGCAGTACTTC. It yields the protein CASSQGSLAGYEQYF. This sequence joins TRBV3-1 (or the pseudogene TRBV3-2) and TRBJ2-7; 9 bases map to TRBD2. There are 15 residues in the CDR3. V was clipped by 1 base and J by 4 bases; unmatched bases: 5. The germline CDR1 and CDR2 sequences are LGHDT and YNNKEL (reference sequence).

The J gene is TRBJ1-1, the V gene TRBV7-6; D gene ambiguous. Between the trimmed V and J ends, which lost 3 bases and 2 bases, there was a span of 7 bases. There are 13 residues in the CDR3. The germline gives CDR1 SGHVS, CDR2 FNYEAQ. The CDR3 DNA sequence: TGTGCCAGCAGCTTGGAGGTTAACACTGAAGCTTTCTTT. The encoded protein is CASSLEVNTEAFF.

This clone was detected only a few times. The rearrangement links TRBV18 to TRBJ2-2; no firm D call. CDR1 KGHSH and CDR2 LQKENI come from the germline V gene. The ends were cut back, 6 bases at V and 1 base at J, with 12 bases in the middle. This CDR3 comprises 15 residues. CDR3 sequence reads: CASSPGWQNTGELFF. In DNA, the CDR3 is TGTGCCAGCTCCCCAGGCTGGCAGAACACCGGGGAGCTGTTTTTT.

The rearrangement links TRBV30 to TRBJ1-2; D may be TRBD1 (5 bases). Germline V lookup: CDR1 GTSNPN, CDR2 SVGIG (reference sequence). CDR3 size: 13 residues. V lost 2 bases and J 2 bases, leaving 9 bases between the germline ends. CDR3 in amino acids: CAWSPRGNYGYTF. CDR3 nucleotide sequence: TGTGCCTGGAGTCCCCGGGGGAACTATGGCTACACCTTC.

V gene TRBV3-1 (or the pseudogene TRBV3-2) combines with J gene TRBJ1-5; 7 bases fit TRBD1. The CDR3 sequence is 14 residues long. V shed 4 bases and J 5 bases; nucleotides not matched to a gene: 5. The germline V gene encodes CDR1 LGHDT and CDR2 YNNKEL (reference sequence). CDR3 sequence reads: CASSRGTAYQPQHF. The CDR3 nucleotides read TGTGCCAGCAGCCGAGGGACAGCTTATCAGCCCCAGCATTTT.

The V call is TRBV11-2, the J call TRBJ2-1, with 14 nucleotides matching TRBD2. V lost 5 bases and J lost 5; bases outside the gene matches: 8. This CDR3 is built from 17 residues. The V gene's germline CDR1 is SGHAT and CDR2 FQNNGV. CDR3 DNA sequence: TGTGCCAGCAGCCTCCGACTAGCGGGGGGGAAGGACAATGAGCAGTTCTTC. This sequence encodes CASSLRLAGGKDNEQFF.

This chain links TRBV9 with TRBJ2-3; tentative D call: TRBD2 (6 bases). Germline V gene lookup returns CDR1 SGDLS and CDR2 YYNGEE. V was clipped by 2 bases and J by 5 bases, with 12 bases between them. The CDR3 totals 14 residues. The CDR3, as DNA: TGTGCCAGCAGCGTGGGGCGGGGAAGAGATACGCAGTATTTT. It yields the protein CASSVGRGRDTQYF.

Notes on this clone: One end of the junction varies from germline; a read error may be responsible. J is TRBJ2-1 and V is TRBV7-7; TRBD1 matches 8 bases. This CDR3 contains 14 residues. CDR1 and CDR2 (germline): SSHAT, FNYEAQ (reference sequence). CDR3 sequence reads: CASSLDREKDEQFF. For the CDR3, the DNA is TGTGCTAGCAGCTTGGACAGGGAAAAGGATGAGCAGTTCTTC.

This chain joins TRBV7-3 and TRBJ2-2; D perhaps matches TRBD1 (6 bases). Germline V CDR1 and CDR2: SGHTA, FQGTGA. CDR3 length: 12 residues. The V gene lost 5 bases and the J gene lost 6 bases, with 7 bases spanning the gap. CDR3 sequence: CASSPGAGELFF. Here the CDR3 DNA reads TGTGCCAGCAGCCCAGGGGCCGGGGAGCTGTTTTTT.

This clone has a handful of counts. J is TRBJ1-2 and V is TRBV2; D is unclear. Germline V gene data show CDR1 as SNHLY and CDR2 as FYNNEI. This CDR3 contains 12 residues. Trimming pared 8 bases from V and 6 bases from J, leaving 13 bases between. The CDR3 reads CASALDEHGYTF. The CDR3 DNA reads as TGTGCCAGCGCCTTAGATGAGCATGGCTACACCTTC.

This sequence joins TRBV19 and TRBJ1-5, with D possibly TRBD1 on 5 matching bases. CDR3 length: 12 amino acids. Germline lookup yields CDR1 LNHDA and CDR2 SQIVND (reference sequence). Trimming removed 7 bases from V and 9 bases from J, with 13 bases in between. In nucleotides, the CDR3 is TGTGCCAGTAAAGACAGCCAACGGCCCCAGCATTTT. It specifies CASKDSQRPQHF.

The CDR3 is CASSSDRGGTEAFF. The DNA of the CDR3 is TGCGCCAGCAGCTCGGACAGGGGGGGAACTGAAGCTTTCTTT. V is TRBV5-1 and J is TRBJ1-1; 10 bases align to TRBD1. The germline V gene encodes CDR1 SGHRS and CDR2 YFSETQ. The CDR3 consists of 14 residues. V lost 3 bases to trimming and J lost 5 bases; unmatched junction nucleotides: 4. The full variable domain, its missing parts supplied by reference TRBV5-1 and TRBJ1-1, is KAGVTQTPRYLIKTRGQQVTLSCSPISGHRSVSWYQQTPGQGLQFLFEYFSETQRNKGNFPGRFSGRQFSNSRSEMNVSTLELGDSALYLCASSSDRGGTEAFFGQGTRLTVV.

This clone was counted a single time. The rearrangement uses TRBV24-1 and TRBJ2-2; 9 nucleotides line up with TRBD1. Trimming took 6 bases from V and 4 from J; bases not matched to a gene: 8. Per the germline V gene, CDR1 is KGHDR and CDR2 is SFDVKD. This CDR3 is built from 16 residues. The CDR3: CATSSTGGAGTGELFF. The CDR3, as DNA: TGTGCCACCAGTTCTACAGGGGGCGCGGGCACCGGGGAGCTGTTTTTT.

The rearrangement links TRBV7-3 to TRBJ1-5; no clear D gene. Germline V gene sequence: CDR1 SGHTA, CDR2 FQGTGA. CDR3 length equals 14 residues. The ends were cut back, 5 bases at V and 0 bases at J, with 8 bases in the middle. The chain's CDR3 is CASSREDSNQPQHF. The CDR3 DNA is TGTGCCAGCAGCCGAGAAGATAGCAATCAGCCCCAGCATTTT.

DNA for the CDR3: TGTGCCAGCAGCCCTGACAATCTTTCCCCCGAGCAGTACTTC. Protein: CASSPDNLSPEQYF. J is TRBJ2-7 and V is TRBV11-2, with unresolved D. Germline V gene sequence: CDR1 SGHAT, CDR2 FQNNGV. The ends were cut back, 5 bases at V and 6 bases at J, with 17 bases in the middle. The CDR3 length is 14 residues.

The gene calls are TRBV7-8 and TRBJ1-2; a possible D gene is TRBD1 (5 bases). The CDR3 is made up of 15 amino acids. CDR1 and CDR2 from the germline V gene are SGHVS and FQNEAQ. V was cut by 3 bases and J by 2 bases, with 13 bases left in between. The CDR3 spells CASSLGPGPNYGYTF. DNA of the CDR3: TGTGCCAGCAGCTTGGGGCCAGGCCCGAACTATGGCTACACCTTC.

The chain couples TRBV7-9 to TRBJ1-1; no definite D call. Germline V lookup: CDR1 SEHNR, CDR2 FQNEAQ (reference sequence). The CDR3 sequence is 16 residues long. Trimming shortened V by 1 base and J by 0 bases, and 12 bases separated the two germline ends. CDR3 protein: CASSLGAGSMNTEAFF. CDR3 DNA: TGTGCCAGCAGCTTAGGAGCTGGGAGTATGAACACTGAAGCTTTCTTT.

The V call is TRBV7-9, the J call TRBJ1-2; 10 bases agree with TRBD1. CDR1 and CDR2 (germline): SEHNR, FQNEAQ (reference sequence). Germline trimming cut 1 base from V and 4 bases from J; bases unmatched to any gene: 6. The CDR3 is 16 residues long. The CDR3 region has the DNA TGTGCCAGCAGCTTAGTAGGGACAGGGGCTACCTATGGCTACACCTTC. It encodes CASSLVGTGATYGYTF.

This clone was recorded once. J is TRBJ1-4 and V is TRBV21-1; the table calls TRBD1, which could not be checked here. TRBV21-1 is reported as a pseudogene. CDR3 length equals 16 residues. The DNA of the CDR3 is TGTGCCAGCGGGGGGGGACAGGGCCCAACTAATGAAAAACTGTTTTTT. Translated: CASGGGQGPTNEKLFF.

The CDR3 DNA sequence: TGCAGCGTTGCGATTACTGGGACAGGCATTGATCCCCAGCATTTT. It yields the protein CSVAITGTGIDPQHF. The gene calls are TRBV29-1 and TRBJ1-5, with 8 bases aligning to TRBD1. The CDR3 consists of 15 residues. From germline, CDR1 is SQVTM and CDR2 ANQGSEA. After removal of 4 bases from V and 10 bases from J, the junction contained 15 bases not matched to a gene.

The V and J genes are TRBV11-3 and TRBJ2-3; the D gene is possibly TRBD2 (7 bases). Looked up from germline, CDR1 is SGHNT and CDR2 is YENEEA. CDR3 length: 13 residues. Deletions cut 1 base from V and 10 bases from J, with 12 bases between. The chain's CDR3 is CASSLGGGAPQYF. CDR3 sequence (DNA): TGTGCCAGCAGCTTAGGTGGGGGGGCCCCGCAGTATTTT. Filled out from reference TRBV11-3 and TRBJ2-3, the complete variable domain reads EAGVVQSPRYKIIEKKQPVAFWCNPISGHNTLYWYLQNLGQGPELLIRYENEEAVDDSQLPKDRFSAERLKGVDSTLKIQPAELGDSAVYLCASSLGGGAPQYFGPGTRLTVL.

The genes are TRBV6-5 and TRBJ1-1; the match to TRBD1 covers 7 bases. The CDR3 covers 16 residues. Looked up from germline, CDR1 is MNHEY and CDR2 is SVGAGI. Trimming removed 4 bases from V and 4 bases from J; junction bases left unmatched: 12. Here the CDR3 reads CASSLSQGVVGTEAFF. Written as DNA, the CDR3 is TGTGCCAGCAGTTTATCCCAGGGGGTTGTTGGCACTGAAGCTTTCTTT.